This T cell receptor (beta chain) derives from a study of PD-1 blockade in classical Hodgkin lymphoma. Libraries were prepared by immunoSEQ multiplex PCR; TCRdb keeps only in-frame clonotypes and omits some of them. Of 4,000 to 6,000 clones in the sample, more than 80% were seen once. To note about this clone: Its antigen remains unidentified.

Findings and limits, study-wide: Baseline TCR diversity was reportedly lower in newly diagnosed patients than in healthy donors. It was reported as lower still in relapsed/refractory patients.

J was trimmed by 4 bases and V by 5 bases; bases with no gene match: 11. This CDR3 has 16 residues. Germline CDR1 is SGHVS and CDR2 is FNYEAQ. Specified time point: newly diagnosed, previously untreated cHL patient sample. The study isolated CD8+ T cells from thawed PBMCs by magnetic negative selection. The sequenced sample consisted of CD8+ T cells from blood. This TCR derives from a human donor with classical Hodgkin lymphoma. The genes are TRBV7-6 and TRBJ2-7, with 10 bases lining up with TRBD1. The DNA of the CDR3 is TGTGCCAGCAGCACTCCCCGGGACAGGGGTCGGTACGAGCAGTACTTC. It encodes CASSTPRDRGRYEQYF.